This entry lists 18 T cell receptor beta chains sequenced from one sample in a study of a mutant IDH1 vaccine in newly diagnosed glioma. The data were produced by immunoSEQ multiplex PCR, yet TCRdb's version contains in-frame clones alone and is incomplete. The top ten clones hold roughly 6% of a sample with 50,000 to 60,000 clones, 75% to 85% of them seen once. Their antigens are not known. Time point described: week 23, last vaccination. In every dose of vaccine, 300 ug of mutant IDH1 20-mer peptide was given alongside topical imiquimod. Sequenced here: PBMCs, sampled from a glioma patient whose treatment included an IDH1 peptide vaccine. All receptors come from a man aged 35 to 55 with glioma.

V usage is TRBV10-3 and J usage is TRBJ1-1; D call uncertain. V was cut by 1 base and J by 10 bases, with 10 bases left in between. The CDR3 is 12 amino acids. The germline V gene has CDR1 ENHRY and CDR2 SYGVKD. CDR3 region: CAISEWEDGAFF. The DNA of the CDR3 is TGTGCCATCAGTGAGTGGGAGGATGGAGCTTTCTTT.

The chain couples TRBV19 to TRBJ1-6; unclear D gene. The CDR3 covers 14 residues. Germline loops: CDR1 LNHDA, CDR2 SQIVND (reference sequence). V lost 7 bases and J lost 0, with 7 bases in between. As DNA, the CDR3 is TGTGCCAGTACCCCCAGCTCCTATAATTCACCCCTCCACTTT. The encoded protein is CASTPSSYNSPLHF. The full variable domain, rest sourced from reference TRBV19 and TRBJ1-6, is DGGITQSPKYLFRKEGQNVTLSCEQNLNHDAMYWYRQDPGQGLRLIYYSQIVNDFQKGDIAEGYSVSREKKESFPLTVTSAQKNPTAFYLCASTPSSYNSPLHFGNGTRLTVT.

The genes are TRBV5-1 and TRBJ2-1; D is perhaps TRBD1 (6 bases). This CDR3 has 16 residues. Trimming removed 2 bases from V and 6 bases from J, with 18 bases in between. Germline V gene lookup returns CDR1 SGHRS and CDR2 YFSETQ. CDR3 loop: CASSFTGNGRINEQFF. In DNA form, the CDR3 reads TGCGCCAGCAGCTTTACAGGGAACGGCCGAATCAATGAGCAGTTCTTC.

The CDR3 nucleotides are TGTGCCAGCAGCTTAGGTAGCCCAGAGACCCAGTACTTC. Translating gives CASSLGSPETQYF. The chain carries TRBV13 and TRBJ2-5; D not certain. There are 13 residues in the CDR3. Germline assignment: CDR1 PRHDT and CDR2 FYEKMQ (reference sequence). Trimming cost V 0 bases and J 4 bases, with 6 bases left between them.

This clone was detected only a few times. The CDR3 DNA follows: TGTGCCAGCAGCACCGGACTAGCGGGGGACGAGCAGTACTTC. Its translation is CASSTGLAGDEQYF. The rearrangement uses TRBV5-4 and TRBJ2-7; 13 nucleotides line up with TRBD2. The CDR3 length is 14 residues. Germline CDR1 is SGHNT and CDR2 is YYREEE (reference sequence). V trimming: 4 bases; J trimming: 5 bases; junction bases outside the gene matches: 3.

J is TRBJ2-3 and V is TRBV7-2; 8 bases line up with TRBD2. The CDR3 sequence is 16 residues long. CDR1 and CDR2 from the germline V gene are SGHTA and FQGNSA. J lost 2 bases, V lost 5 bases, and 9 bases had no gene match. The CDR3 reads CASSPSVGGATDTQYF. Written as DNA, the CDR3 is TGTGCCAGCAGCCCGAGTGTCGGGGGGGCCACAGATACGCAGTATTTT.

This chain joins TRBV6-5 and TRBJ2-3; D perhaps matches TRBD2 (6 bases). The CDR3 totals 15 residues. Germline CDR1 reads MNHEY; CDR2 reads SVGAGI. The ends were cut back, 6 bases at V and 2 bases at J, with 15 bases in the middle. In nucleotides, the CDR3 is TGTGCCAGCAGATATACGCGGGACCTCACAGATACGCAGTATTTT. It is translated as CASRYTRDLTDTQYF.

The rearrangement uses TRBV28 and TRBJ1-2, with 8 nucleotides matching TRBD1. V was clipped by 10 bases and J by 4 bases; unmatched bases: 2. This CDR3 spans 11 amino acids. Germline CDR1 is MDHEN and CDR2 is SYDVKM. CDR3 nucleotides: TGTGCCACCGGGACAGGCTATGGCTACACCTTC. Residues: CATGTGYGYTF.

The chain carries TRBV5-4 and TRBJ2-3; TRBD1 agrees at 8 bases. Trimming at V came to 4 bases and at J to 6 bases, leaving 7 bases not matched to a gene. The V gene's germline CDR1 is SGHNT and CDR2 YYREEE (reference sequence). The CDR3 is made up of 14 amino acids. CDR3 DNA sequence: TGTGCCAGCAGCCCCGGACAGGGTACGGATACGCAGTATTTT. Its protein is CASSPGQGTDTQYF.

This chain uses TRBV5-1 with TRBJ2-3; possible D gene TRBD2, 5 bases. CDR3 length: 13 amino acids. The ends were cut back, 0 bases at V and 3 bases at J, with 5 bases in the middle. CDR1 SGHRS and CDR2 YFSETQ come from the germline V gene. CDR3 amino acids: CASSLGETDTQYF. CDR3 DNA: TGCGCCAGCAGCTTGGGGGAGACAGATACGCAGTATTTT.

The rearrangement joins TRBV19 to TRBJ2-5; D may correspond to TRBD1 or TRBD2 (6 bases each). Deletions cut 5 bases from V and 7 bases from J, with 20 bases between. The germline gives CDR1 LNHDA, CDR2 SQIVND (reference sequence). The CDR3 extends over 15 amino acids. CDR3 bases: TGTGCCAGTAGTCCGACGTTGGGGGGCTTAGGGACCCAGTACTTC. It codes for CASSPTLGGLGTQYF.

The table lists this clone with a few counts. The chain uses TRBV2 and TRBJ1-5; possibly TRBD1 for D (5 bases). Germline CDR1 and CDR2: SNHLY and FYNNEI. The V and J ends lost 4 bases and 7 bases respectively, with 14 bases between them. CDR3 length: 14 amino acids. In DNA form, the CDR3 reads TGTGCCAGCAGTGTCCCGATCGGGGGACAGCCCCAGCATTTT. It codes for CASSVPIGGQPQHF. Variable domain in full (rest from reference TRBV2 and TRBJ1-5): EPEVTQTPSHQVTQMGQEVILRCVPISNHLYFYWYRQILGQKVEFLVSFYNNEISEKSEIFDDQFSVERPDGSNFTLKIRSTKLEDSAMYFCASSVPIGGQPQHFGDGTRLSIL.

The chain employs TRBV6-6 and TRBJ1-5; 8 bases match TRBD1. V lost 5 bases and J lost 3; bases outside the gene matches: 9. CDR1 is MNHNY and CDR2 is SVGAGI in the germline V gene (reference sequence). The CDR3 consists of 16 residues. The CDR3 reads CASSIQTGAPNQPQHF. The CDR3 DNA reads TGTGCCAGCAGTATACAGACAGGGGCCCCCAATCAGCCCCAGCATTTT.

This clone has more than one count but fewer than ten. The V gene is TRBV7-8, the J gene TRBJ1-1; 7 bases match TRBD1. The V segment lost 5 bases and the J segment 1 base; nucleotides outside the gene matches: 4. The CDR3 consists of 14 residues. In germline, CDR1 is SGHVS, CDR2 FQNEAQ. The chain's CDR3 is CASSGHRGNTEAFF. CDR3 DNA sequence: TGTGCCAGCAGCGGGCACAGGGGGAACACTGAAGCTTTCTTT.

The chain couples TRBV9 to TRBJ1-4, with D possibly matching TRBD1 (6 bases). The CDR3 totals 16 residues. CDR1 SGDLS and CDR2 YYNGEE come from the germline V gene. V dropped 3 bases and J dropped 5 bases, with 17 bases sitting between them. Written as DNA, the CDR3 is TGTGCCAGCAGCGAGGGGATTACAGGGTTAAATGAAAAACTGTTTTTT. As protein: CASSEGITGLNEKLFF.

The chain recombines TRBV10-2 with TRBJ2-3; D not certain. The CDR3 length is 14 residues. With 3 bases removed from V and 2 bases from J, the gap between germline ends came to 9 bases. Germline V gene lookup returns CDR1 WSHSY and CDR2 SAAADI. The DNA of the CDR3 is TGCGCCAGCAGTGAAGTGGGCCCCACAGATACGCAGTATTTT. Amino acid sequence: CASSEVGPTDTQYF.

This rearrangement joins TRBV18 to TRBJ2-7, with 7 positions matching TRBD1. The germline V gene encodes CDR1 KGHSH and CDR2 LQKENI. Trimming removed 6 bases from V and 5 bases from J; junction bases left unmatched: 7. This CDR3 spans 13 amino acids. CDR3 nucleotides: TGTGCCAGCTCGTCACAGGGGAAGGACGAGCAGTACTTC. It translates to CASSSQGKDEQYF.

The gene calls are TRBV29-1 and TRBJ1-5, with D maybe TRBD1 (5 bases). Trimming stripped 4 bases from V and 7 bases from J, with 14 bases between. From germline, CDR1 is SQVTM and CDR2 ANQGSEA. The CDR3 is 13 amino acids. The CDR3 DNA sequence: TGCAGCGTTGCATCCGGGGCTGGGCAGCCCCAGCATTTT. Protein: CSVASGAGQPQHF.